The 18 T cell receptor beta chains below come from one sample, sequenced in a study of identifying expanded T cells in peripheral blood. Profiling relied on immunoSEQ multiplex PCR, and the TCRdb table lists in-frame clones only, not all of them. The sample comprises approximately 110,000 clones, around 88% of which are singletons, and around 15% rests with the top ten. Specimen: blood. The receptor source for this set is a person between 18 and 75 years old in good health.

The V and J genes are TRBV6-5 and TRBJ2-7; TRBD2 might be the D (6 bases). The V gene lost 11 bases and the J gene lost 2 bases, with 19 bases spanning the gap. CDR1 is MNHEY and CDR2 is SVGAGI in the germline V gene. This CDR3 is 14 amino acids long. CDR3 amino acids: CASRRTRETYEQYF. As DNA, the CDR3 is TGTGCCTCCCGGCGTACGCGGGAAACCTACGAGCAGTACTTC.

The chain has TRBV5-1 and TRBJ2-1; the match to TRBD2 covers 15 bases. Germline V gene lookup returns CDR1 SGHRS and CDR2 YFSETQ. With 4 bases clipped from V and 13 bases from J, the junction kept 9 bases outside the gene matches. CDR3 length: 15 amino acids. CDR3 in DNA: TGCGCCAGCAGCGCCCGGACTAGCGGGGGGGCCGAACAGTTCTTC. Its protein is CASSARTSGGAEQFF.

The rearrangement uses TRBV5-1 and TRBJ2-7; TRBD1 matches 9 bases. The CDR3 has 15 amino acids. V was clipped by 0 bases and J by 4 bases; unmatched bases: 5. The V gene's germline CDR1 is SGHRS and CDR2 YFSETQ. The CDR3 is CASSLEGQGRYEQYF. CDR3 nucleotides: TGCGCCAGCAGCTTGGAGGGACAGGGTAGGTACGAGCAGTACTTC.

The chain combines TRBV7-2 with TRBJ1-6, with no clear D. CDR1 is SGHTA, CDR2 FQGNSA, per germline. The V gene lost 2 bases and the J gene lost 10 bases, with 9 bases spanning the gap. CDR3 size: 13 residues. Here the CDR3 DNA reads TGTGCCAGCAGCTTAAAGTCTGGGTCACCCCTCCACTTT. The encoded protein is CASSLKSGSPLHF.

This clone was observed a handful of times. Here the CDR3 reads CASSYSGTPEAFF. The CDR3, as DNA: TGTGCCAGCAGTTACTCCGGGACCCCTGAAGCTTTCTTT. V is TRBV6-5 and J is TRBJ1-1, with D maybe TRBD1 (5 bases). The V and J ends lost 0 bases and 6 bases respectively, with 8 bases between them. Germline V lookup: CDR1 MNHEY, CDR2 SVGAGI. The CDR3 contains 13 residues.

This chain links TRBV12-5 with TRBJ1-1; the D is unclear. The CDR3 loop spans 14 amino acids. V lost 0 bases and J lost 1, with 6 bases in between. Germline CDR1 reads LGHNT; CDR2 reads FRNRAP. CDR3 DNA sequence: TGTGCTAGTGGTTTGGTACCAGGGAACACTGAAGCTTTCTTT. The encoded protein is CASGLVPGNTEAFF.

This clone was observed at least ten times. The CDR3 protein is CASSEGAGADNEQFF. CDR3 coding DNA: TGTGCCAGCAGCGAAGGGGCGGGGGCGGACAATGAGCAGTTCTTC. The V gene is TRBV7-6, the J gene TRBJ2-1; the D gene is possibly TRBD2 (7 bases). This CDR3 spans 15 amino acids. Between the trimmed V and J ends, which lost 5 bases and 5 bases, there was a span of 16 bases. In germline, CDR1 is SGHVS, CDR2 FNYEAQ.

This clone was seen a single time. This chain joins TRBV6-5 and TRBJ2-3; 9 bases fit TRBD2. V dropped 0 bases and J dropped 6; count of bases not matched to a gene: 4. Germline values: CDR1 MNHEY, CDR2 SVGAGI. The CDR3 sequence is 15 residues long. The CDR3: CASSYSRGGRDTQYF. CDR3 bases: TGTGCCAGCAGTTACTCGCGGGGGGGCCGGGATACGCAGTATTTT.

The gene calls are TRBV5-1 and TRBJ2-5; unclear D gene. The CDR3 is made up of 12 amino acids. In germline, CDR1 is SGHRS, CDR2 YFSETQ. V shed 2 bases and J shed 6 bases, with 8 bases lying between them. CDR3 amino acids: CASSLGLQTQYF. In DNA form, the CDR3 reads TGCGCCAGCAGCTTAGGTCTACAGACCCAGTACTTC.

J is TRBJ2-5 and V is TRBV25-1; D not resolved. Trimming left V 2 bases short and J 4 bases short, with 20 bases between. The V gene's germline CDR1 is MGHDK and CDR2 SYGVNS. The CDR3 length is 17 residues. CDR3 sequence reads: CASSERPPVYGLETQYF. The CDR3 DNA sequence: TGTGCCAGCAGTGAAAGACCCCCCGTTTATGGCTTAGAGACCCAGTACTTC.

The CDR3 loop reads CASSLASGRVETQYF. In nucleotides, the CDR3 is TGTGCCAGCAGCTTAGCTTCAGGCCGGGTCGAGACCCAGTACTTC. The rearrangement uses TRBV7-9 and TRBJ2-5, with no clear D. The CDR3 contains 15 residues. CDR1 is SEHNR and CDR2 is FQNEAQ in the germline V gene (reference sequence). Trimming shortened V by 0 bases and J by 5 bases, and 13 bases separated the two germline ends.

The chain recombines TRBV5-1 with TRBJ2-4; D gene uncertain. Germline CDR1 SGHRS, CDR2 YFSETQ. The CDR3 extends over 18 amino acids. V lost 0 bases to trimming and J lost 0 bases, with 16 bases between them. CDR3 amino acids: CASSLAVVSFSAKNIQYF. The CDR3 DNA sequence: TGCGCCAGCAGCTTGGCTGTGGTGTCATTCTCAGCCAAAAACATTCAGTACTTC.

V usage is TRBV10-3 and J usage is TRBJ2-7; D could derive from TRBD1 or TRBD2 (6 bases each). This CDR3 is 13 amino acids long. The V gene's germline CDR1 is ENHRY and CDR2 SYGVKD. Trimming took off 6 bases at V and 6 bases at J, with 15 bases between the two ends. The CDR3 sequence is CAISPKGGPEQYF. In DNA form, the CDR3 reads TGTGCCATCAGCCCTAAGGGGGGTCCCGAGCAGTACTTC.

V usage is TRBV2 and J usage is TRBJ1-4; D gene unclear. V dropped 3 bases and J dropped 8 bases, with 7 bases sitting between them. The germline V gene encodes CDR1 SNHLY and CDR2 FYNNEI. This CDR3 has 12 amino acids. CDR3 bases: TGTGCCAGCAGTGAGAAGGGAGAAAAACTGTTTTTT. Its protein product is CASSEKGEKLFF. Variable domain in full (rest from reference TRBV2 and TRBJ1-4): EPEVTQTPSHQVTQMGQEVILRCVPISNHLYFYWYRQILGQKVEFLVSFYNNEISEKSEIFDDQFSVERPDGSNFTLKIRSTKLEDSAMYFCASSEKGEKLFFGSGTQLSVL.

This clone was observed a few times. The V and J genes are TRBV4-2 and TRBJ2-1; 8 bases match TRBD1. V shed 0 bases, J shed 5 bases, and the junction held 6 bases outside the gene matches. The CDR3 is 16 amino acids. CDR1 and CDR2 from the germline V gene are LGHNA and YNFKEQ. CDR3 bases: TGTGCCAGCAGCCAAGAAGAAGGACAGGGTGACAATGAGCAGTTCTTC. It translates to CASSQEEGQGDNEQFF.

The chain uses TRBV9 and TRBJ1-4; D is perhaps TRBD1 (5 bases). CDR1 and CDR2 (germline): SGDLS, YYNGEE. The CDR3 runs to 13 residues. The V end was cut by 0 bases, the J end by 12 bases, with 12 bases between. DNA of the CDR3: TGTGCCAGCAGCGTAGAGGCAGGGATGGAACTGTTTTTT. Translated: CASSVEAGMELFF. Based on the CDR3 plus reference TRBV9 and TRBJ1-4, the full variable domain is DSGVTQTPKHLITATGQRVTLRCSPRSGDLSVYWYQQSLDQGLQFLIQYYNGEERAKGNILERFSAQQFPDLHSELNLSSLELGDSALYFCASSVEAGMELFFGSGTQLSVL.

This clone appeared a single time. The CDR3 nucleotides are TGTGCCAGCAGCCAGACCGGGACACGACCCTACGAGCAGTACTTC. It yields the protein CASSQTGTRPYEQYF. The V call is TRBV7-2, the J call TRBJ2-7, with D possibly matching TRBD1 (6 bases). V was trimmed by 5 bases and J by 2 bases, leaving 16 bases between them. The CDR3 is 15 residues long. The V gene's germline CDR1 is SGHTA and CDR2 FQGNSA.

The V gene is TRBV28, the J gene TRBJ1-2, with 7 nucleotides matching TRBD1. J was trimmed by 8 bases and V by 6 bases; bases with no gene match: 9. The germline V gene encodes CDR1 MDHEN and CDR2 SYDVKM. The length of the CDR3 is 13 residues. Written as DNA, the CDR3 is TGTGCCAGCAGCCGAACAGGGGTAGAAGGCTACACCTTC. This sequence encodes CASSRTGVEGYTF.